A selection of T cell receptor beta chains follows, all from one sample in a study of tumor and adjacent non-tumor tissue in lung cancer. TCRdb re-analysed the multiplex PCR reads in MiXCR, keeping a single row per CDR3 protein. Here the sample spans some 80,000 distinct CDR3 sequences, approximately 73% being singletons. Sequencing input: distant non-tumor lung tissue. The receptor set was obtained from a woman aged 50 to 60 with non-small cell lung cancer. The CDR3 runs from the conserved cysteine through the conserved F or W. Fields, in order: D gene, V gene, J gene, clone size, CDR3 DNA, CDR3 protein. A D gene is named only where the DNA matches it firmly. Size is stated for part of the rows, as once, few or many counts, or as a class when the clone is expanded.

.	TRBV5-1	TRBJ2-1	.	TGCGCCAGCAGCGAGATCAATGAGCTGTTCTTC	CASSEINELFF
.	TRBV24-1	TRBJ2-2	.	TGTGCCACCTGGGCGGGCACCGGGGAAGTGTTTTTT	CATWAGTGEVFF
TRBD1	TRBV30	TRBJ2-2	.	TGTGCCTGGATGACAGGGGTTCGAACCGGGGAACTGTTTTTT	CAWMTGVRTGELFF
.	TRBV11-2	TRBJ2-7	.	TGTGCCAGCAGCACCGGAACACGGCGCACTTACGAGCAGTACTTC	CASSTGTRRTYEQYF
TRBD1	TRBV7-9	TRBJ2-1	.	TGTACCAAAGGGACAGAATCGAATGAGCAGTTCTTC	CTKGTESNEQFF
.	TRBV5-1	TRBJ2-3	once	TGTGCCAGCAGCTTTAGCGCTACTATCACAGATATGCAGTATTTT	CASSFSATITDMQYF
TRBD2	TRBV28	TRBJ2-3	many	TGTGCCAGCAGTGCCGGGACTAGCGGGACCCATACGCAGTATTTT	CASSAGTSGTHTQYF
.	TRBV10-2	TRBJ1-1	.	TGCGCCAGCAGTGAGAGCAGGGTTACTGAAACTTTCTTT	CASSESRVTETFF
.	TRBV4-2	TRBJ2-2	.	TGTGCCAGCGCCCTTAAGAAGAACACCGGAGAGCTGCTTTTT	CASALKKNTGELLF
.	TRBV28	TRBJ1-5	.	TGTGCCAGTCCCCTAATGGGTCCCCGACATTTT	CASPLMGPRHF
.	TRBV4-2	TRBJ2-3	many	TGTGCCAGCAGCCAAGATGTCGCAGATACGCAGTATTTT	CASSQDVADTQYF
.	TRBV6-2/TRBV6-3	TRBJ2-3	many	TGTGCCAGCAGAAGTGTAGGAGGGGATACGCAGTATTTT	CASRSVGGDTQYF
.	TRBV6-2/TRBV6-3	TRBJ2-5	.	TGTGCCAGCAGTTACGCTGGAGGGGTTAGCCAAGAGACCCAGTGCTTC	CASSYAGGVSQETQCF
TRBD1	TRBV6-5	TRBJ1-1	.	TGTGCCGACAGTCACCAGGGGGCCACTGAAGCTTTCTTT	CADSHQGATEAFF
.	TRBV11-1	TRBJ1-1	medium-sized	TGTGCCAGCAGCCTACCGCCACAGGGAAAGGGTGAAGCTTTCTTT	CASSLPPQGKGEAFF
.	TRBV6-1	TRBJ1-1	.	TGTGCCAGCAGGGATATACAGGGAACGGACACTGAAACTTTATTT	CASRDIQGTDTETLF
TRBD2	TRBV20-1	TRBJ2-7	many	TGCAGTGCTAGAGATGCGGGGGGGCCCAGGCAGTACTTC	CSARDAGGPRQYF
.	TRBV28	TRBJ1-3	.	TGTGCCAGCAAACCCTCCGGGGGACATACTGGAAACACCATATATTTT	CASKPSGGHTGNTIYF
.	TRBV7-8	TRBJ2-2	.	TGTGCCAGCAGCCGACTCACATGGGTTGGCGGGGAGCTGTTTTTT	CASSRLTWVGGELFF
TRBD1	TRBV6-1	TRBJ1-5	.	TGTGCCAGCAGTCTGACAGGGTTACACCCCCAGCATTTT	CASSLTGLHPQHF
.	TRBV11-2	TRBJ1-2	.	TGTGCCAGCAGCTTAAAGAGGGCCGCTAACTATGGCTACACTTTC	CASSLKRAANYGYTF
TRBD1	TRBV6-1	TRBJ2-4	.	TGTGTCAGCAGGACAGGGGGCACGGAAAACATTCAGAACTTC	CVSRTGGTENIQNF
.	TRBV4-2	TRBJ2-6	.	TGTGCCAGCAACCTCATTCGCTCTGGGGTCAACGTCCTGACTTTC	CASNLIRSGVNVLTF
TRBD2	TRBV4-2	TRBJ2-3	.	TGTGCCAGCAACCAAGAAGGGGGGCTAGCGGGAGGGACATCAGATACGCAGTATTTT	CASNQEGGLAGGTSDTQYF
TRBD1	TRBV6-1	TRBJ2-1	.	TGTGTCAGCAGTGTGACAGGGAATGAGCAGTCCTTC	CVSSVTGNEQSF
TRBD2	TRBV11-2	TRBJ2-5	.	TGTGCCAGCAGCTTAGAGGTTAGCGGGCAATTGTACTTC	CASSLEVSGQLYF
.	TRBV7-9	TRBJ2-2	many	TGTGCCAGCAGCGATAGTATACGGGACCTTCGGAACACCGGGGAGCTGTTTTTT	CASSDSIRDLRNTGELFF
.	TRBV11-2	TRBJ2-3	.	TGTGCCAGTCGAGACTCGACCGATTCAGATACGCAGTATTTT	CASRDSTDSDTQYF
.	TRBV28	TRBJ2-2	.	TGTGCCAGCAGTTTATCTAGAAGGGTATCCGGGGAGCTATTTTTT	CASSLSRRVSGELFF
.	TRBV10-1	TRBJ2-5	.	TGCGCCAGACCCACCATGAGAGAGGCCCATTGCTTC	CARPTMREAHCF
TRBD2	TRBV4-1	TRBJ2-1	once	TGCACCAGCAGCCAAGGCCTAGCGGCAGTAAATGAGCAGTTCTTC	CTSSQGLAAVNEQFF
.	TRBV6-6	TRBJ2-3	.	TGTGCCAGCAGTTACGGTTACTGCACAGATACACAGTATTTT	CASSYGYCTDTQYF
.	TRBV6-1	TRBJ2-7	few	TGTGCCAGCAGTGACCATGCCCACTACGAGCTGTACTTC	CASSDHAHYELYF
.	TRBV28	TRBJ1-5	many	TGTGCCAGCAGTCGCGGGATAGGCAATCAGCCCCAGCATTTT	CASSRGIGNQPQHF
.	TRBV6-5	TRBJ2-3	once	TGTGCCAGCAATTACTCCACTCGGGACTCCCCCCGAATCACAGATACGCAGTATTTT	CASNYSTRDSPRITDTQYF
.	TRBV20-1	TRBJ1-1	many	TGCAGTGCTCCTGAAACGGGGGCACAAGCTTTCTTT	CSAPETGAQAFF